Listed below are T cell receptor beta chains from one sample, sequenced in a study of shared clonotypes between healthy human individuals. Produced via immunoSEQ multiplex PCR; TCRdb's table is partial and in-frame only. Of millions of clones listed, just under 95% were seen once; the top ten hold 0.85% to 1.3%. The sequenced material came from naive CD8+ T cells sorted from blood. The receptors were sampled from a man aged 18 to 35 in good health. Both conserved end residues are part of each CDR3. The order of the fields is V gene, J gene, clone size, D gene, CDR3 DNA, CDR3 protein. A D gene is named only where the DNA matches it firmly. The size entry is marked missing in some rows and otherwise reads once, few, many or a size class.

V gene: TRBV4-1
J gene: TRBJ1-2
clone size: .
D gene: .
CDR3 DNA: TGCGCCAGCAGCCAAGACAGGGCCGGGGACTATGGCTACACCTTC
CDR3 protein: CASSQDRAGDYGYTF

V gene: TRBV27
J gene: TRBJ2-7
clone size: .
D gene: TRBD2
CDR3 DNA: TGTGCCAGCAGCCCAGGGGGGCTAGCGGGATACGAGCAGTACTTC
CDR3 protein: CASSPGGLAGYEQYF

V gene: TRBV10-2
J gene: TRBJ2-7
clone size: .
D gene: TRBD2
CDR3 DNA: TGCGCCCTCGCGACTAGCGGGTCCGTCTACGAGCAGTACTTC
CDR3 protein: CALATSGSVYEQYF

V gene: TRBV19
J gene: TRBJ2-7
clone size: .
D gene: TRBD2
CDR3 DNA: TGTGCCAGTAGTATGACCACTAGCGGGGCCTACGAGCAGTACTTC
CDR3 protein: CASSMTTSGAYEQYF

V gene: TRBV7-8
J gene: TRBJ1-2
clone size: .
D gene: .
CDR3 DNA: TGTGCCAGCAGCTTGCGACCTCTTGGCTATGGCTACACCTTC
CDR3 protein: CASSLRPLGYGYTF

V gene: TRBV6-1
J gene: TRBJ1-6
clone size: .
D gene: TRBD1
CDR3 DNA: TGTGCCAGCACGGACAGGGCTTCACCCCTCCACTTT
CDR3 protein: CASTDRASPLHF

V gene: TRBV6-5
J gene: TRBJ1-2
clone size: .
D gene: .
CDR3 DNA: TGTGCCAGCAGCGATCGAGCTAACTATGGCTACACCTTC
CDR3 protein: CASSDRANYGYTF

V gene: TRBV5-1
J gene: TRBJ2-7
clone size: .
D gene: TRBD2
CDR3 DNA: TGCGCCAGCAGCTTGGTTGGTAGCGGGCTTTACGAGCAGTACTTC
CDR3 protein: CASSLVGSGLYEQYF

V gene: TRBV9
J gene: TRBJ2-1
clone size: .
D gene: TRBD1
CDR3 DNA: TGTGCCAGCAGCGTCCCCGAGAATACAGGGGATCGAAAGAATGAGCAGTTCTTC
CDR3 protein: CASSVPENTGDRKNEQFF

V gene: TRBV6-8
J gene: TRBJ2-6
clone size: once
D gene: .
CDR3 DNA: TGTGCCAGCCCCTGCCGGAGACCGCTGACCTCTGGGGCCAACGTCCTGACTTTC
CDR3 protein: CASPCRRPLTSGANVLTF

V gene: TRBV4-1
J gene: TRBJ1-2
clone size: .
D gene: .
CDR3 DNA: TGCGCCAGCAACCAAGACGGGAGTTATCCAGACTATGGCTACACCTTC
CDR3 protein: CASNQDGSYPDYGYTF

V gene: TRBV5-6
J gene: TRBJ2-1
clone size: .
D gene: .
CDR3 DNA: TGTGCCAGCAGTATTGTCGGGAGTCCGAATGAGCAGTTCTTC
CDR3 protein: CASSIVGSPNEQFF

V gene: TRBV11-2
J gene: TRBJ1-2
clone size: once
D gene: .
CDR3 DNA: TGTGCCAGCAGCTTAGGGGCGGGATTTAGCTATGGCTACACCTTC
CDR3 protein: CASSLGAGFSYGYTF

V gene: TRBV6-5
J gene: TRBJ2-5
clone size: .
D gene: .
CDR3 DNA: TGTGCCAGCAGCCCGGGCGAAGAGGGGGAGACCCAGTACTTC
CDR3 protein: CASSPGEEGETQYF

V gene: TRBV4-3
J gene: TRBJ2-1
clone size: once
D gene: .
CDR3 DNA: TGCGCCAGCAGCCAAGTTTCGGAGCGAAATGAGCAGTTCTTC
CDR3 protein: CASSQVSERNEQFF

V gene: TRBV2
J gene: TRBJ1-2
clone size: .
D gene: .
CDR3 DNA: TGTGCCAGCTCTAATAGCTACACCTTC
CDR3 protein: CASSNSYTF

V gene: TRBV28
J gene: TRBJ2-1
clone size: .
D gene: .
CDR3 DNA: TGTGCCAGCAGTTTAATCGGGAATCGGGATGAGCAGTTCTTC
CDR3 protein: CASSLIGNRDEQFF

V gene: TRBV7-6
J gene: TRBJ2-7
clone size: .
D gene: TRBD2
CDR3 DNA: TGTGCCAGCAGCCTTTTGTCGCGGGAGGGCGCCGAGCAGTACTTC
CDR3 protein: CASSLLSREGAEQYF

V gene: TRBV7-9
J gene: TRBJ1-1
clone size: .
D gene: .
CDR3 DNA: TGTGCCAGCAGCTTAGGACTGCTGGGAGCTTTCTTT
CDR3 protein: CASSLGLLGAFF

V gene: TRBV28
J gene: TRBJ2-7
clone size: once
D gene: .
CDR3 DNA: TGTGCCAGCAGTGTAGATAGCTCCTACGAGCAGTACTTC
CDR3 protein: CASSVDSSYEQYF

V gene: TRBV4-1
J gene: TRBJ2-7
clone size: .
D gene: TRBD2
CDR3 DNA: TGCGCCAGCAGCCAAGTACGTGGACTAGCGGGGCTGGAGGAGCAGTACTTC
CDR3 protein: CASSQVRGLAGLEEQYF

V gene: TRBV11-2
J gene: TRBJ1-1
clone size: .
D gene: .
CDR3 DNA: TGTGCCAGCAGCTTAGGAGGGATGCTCCTAAACACTGAAGCTTTCTTT
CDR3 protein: CASSLGGMLLNTEAFF

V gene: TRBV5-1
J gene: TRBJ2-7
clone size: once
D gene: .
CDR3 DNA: TGCGCCAGCAGCTTTGCGGACCCTGTCTCCTACGAGCAGTACTTC
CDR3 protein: CASSFADPVSYEQYF

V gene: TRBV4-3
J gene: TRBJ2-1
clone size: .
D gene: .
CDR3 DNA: TGCGCCAGCAGCCAAGATTATTACAATGAGCAGTTCTTC
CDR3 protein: CASSQDYYNEQFF

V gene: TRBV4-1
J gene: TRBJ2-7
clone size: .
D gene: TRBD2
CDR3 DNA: TGCGCCAGCAGCCACCAACTAGCGGGGTACGAGCAGTACTTC
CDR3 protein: CASSHQLAGYEQYF

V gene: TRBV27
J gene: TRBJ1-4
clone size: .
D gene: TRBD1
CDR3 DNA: TGTGCCAGCAGTTCGTTGACAGGGGGCTATGAAAAACTGTTTTTT
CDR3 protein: CASSSLTGGYEKLFF

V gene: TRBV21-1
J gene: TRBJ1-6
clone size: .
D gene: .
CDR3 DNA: TGTGCCAGCAGCTGGAATAATTCACCCCTCCACTTT
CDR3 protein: CASSWNNSPLHF

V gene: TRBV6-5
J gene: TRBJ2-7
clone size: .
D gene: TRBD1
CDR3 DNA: TGTGCCAGCAGTTACGAGACAGGGTGGGGAAAGTACTTC
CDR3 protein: CASSYETGWGKYF

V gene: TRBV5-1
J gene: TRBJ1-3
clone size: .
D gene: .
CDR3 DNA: TGCGCCAGCAGCTTGGAACAGAGCTCTGGAAACACCATATATTTT
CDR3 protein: CASSLEQSSGNTIYF

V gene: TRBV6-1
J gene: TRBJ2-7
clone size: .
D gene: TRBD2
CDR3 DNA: TGTGCCAGCAGCCCAGGGACTAGCGGCTACGAGCAGTGCTTC
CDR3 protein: CASSPGTSGYEQCF

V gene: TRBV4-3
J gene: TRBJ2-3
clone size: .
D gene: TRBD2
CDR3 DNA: TGCGCCAGCAGCCAGGCGTGGGTTAGCGGGAGGGTGTCAGATACGCAGTATTTT
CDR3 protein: CASSQAWVSGRVSDTQYF

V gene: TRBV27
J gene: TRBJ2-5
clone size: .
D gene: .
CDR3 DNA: TGTGCCAGCAGTCCCCTCGAGGAGGGAGGCGAGACCCAGTACTTC
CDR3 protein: CASSPLEEGGETQYF

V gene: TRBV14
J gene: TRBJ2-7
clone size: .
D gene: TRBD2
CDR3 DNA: TGTGCCAGCAGCCCCGGACTAGCGGGAGGAAGGGAGCAGTACTTC
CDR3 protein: CASSPGLAGGREQYF

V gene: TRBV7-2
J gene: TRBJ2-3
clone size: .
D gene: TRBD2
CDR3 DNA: TGTGCCAGCAGCCGTAGAGCGGGGGGGCGGGATACGCAGTATTTT
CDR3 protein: CASSRRAGGRDTQYF

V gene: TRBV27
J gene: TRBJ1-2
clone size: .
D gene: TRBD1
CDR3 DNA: TGTGCCAGCAGTTTGACAGGGGATGACCTAGGAGGCTACACCTTC
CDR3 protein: CASSLTGDDLGGYTF

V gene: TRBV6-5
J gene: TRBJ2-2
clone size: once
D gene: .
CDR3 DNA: TGTGCCAGCAGTTTAAATTTGGGGGAGCTGTTTTTT
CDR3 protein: CASSLNLGELFF

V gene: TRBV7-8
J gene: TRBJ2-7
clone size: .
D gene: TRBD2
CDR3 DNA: TGTGCCAGCAGCGCCAGACTAGCGGGAGGGCAGGGGTCTGGGGTCGAGCAGTACTTC
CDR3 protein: CASSARLAGGQGSGVEQYF

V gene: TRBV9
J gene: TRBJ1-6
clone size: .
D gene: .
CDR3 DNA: TGTGCCAGCAGCCTCCAACAGGGTATCGGTTCACCCCTCCACTTT
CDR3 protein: CASSLQQGIGSPLHF

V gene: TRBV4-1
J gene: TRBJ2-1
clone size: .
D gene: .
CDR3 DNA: TGCGCCAGCAGCCCACGACAGAGCTCCTACAATGAGCAGTTCTTC
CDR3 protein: CASSPRQSSYNEQFF

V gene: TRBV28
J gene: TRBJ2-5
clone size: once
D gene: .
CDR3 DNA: TGTGCCAGCAGCCGAGACGGTCAAGAGACCCAGTACTTC
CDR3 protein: CASSRDGQETQYF

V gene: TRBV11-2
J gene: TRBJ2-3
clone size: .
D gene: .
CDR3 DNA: TGTGCCAGCAGCGAGGCCACAGATACGCAGTATTTT
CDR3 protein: CASSEATDTQYF

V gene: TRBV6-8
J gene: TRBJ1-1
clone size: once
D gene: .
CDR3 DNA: TGTGCCAGCAGCCGGGACAACGCGGCTTTCTTT
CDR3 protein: CASSRDNAAFF

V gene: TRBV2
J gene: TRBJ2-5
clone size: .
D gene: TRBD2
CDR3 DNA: TGTGCCAGTGAGGGCGGGAGGGAGACCCAGTACTTC
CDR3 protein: CASEGGRETQYF

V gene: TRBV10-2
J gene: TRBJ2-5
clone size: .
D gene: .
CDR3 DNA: TGCGCCAGCAGTGGCCCGGAGGGTCTACGTGCGGAGACCCAGTACTTC
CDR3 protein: CASSGPEGLRAETQYF

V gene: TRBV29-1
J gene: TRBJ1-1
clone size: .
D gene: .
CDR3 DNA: TGCAGCGCCAGGACGGTGAACACTGAAGCTTTCTTT
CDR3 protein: CSARTVNTEAFF

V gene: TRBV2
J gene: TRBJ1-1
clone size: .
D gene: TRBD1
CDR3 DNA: TGTGCCAGCAGGGGACAGGAGAACACTGAAGCTTTCTTT
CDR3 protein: CASRGQENTEAFF

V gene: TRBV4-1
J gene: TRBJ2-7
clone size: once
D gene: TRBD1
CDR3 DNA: TGCGCCAGCAGCCCAGGGGACAGCGGCTACGAGCAGTACTTC
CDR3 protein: CASSPGDSGYEQYF

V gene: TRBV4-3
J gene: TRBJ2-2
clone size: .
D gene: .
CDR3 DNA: TGCGCCAGCAGCCAAAGATTAATGGACACCGGGGAGCTGTTTTTT
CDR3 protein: CASSQRLMDTGELFF

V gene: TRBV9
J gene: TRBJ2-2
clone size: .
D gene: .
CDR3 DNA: TGTGCCAGCAGCGCTAGTACCGGGGAGCTGTTTTTT
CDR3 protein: CASSASTGELFF

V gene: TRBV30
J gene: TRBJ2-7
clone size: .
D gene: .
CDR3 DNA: TGTGCCTGGAGTATCTCCGGGGCGCGAGGGGACGAGCAGTACTTC
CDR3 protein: CAWSISGARGDEQYF

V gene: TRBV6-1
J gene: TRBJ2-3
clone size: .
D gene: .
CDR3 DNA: TGTGCCAGCCGAGGGCTCTTGCAGTATTTT
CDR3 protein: CASRGLLQYF

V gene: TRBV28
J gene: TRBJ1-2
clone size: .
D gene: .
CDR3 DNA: TGTGCCAGCAGCTTCACCGGGACCCTTAACTATGGCTACACCTTC
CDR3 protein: CASSFTGTLNYGYTF

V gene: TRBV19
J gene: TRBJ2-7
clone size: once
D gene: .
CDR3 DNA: TGTGCCAGTAGTATAGTGTTCGACACTACCTACGAGCAGTACTTC
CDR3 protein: CASSIVFDTTYEQYF

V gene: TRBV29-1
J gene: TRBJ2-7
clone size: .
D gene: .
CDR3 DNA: TGCAGCGTTGAGTTGGGGTCCTACGAGCAGTACTTC
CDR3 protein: CSVELGSYEQYF

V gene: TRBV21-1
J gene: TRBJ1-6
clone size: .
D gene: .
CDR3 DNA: TGTGCCAGCAGCAAAGATTGGGGTTTGTCACCCCTCCACTTT
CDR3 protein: CASSKDWGLSPLHF

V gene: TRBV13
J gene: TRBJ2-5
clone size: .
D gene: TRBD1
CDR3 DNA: TGTGCCAGCAGCTCAAGACAGGGGGAAAGCCAAGAGACCCAGTACTTC
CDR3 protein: CASSSRQGESQETQYF

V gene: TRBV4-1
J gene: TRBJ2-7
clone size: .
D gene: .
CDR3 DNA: TGCGCCAGCAGCCAAGTTTTAACAGGTACTAACTACGAGCAGTACTTC
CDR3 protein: CASSQVLTGTNYEQYF

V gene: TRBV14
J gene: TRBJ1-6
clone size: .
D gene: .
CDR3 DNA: TGTGCCAGCAGCCAAGGAGTAGGGAGCTCCTATAATTCACCCCTCCACTTT
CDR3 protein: CASSQGVGSSYNSPLHF

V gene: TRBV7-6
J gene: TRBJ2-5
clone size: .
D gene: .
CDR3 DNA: TGTGCCAGCAGCTTAGGTGGGAGGGGGGAGACCCAGTACTTC
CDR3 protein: CASSLGGRGETQYF

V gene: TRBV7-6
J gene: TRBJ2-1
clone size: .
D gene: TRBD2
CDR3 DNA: TGTGCCAGCAGCTCGGGGGGGGCCAGGGAGAACTACAATGAGCAGTTCTTC
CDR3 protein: CASSSGGARENYNEQFF